This T cell receptor beta chain stems from a study of cytomegalovirus exposure and HLA in healthy donors. Across the whole study: Genotyping of nearly 400 donors showed that approximately 83% belonged to the Caucasian-associated ancestry cluster. Study-wide results and caveats: Cytomegalovirus association was assigned to over 150 TCR beta chains. A later analysis showed that HLA-associated TCR beta chains had undergone more clonal expansion than equally common others.

Concerning this clone itself: Its specificity is unknown.

Primers for the PCR totalled 60 Vbeta and 13 Jbeta. The data were produced by immunoSEQ multiplex PCR, yet TCRdb's version contains in-frame clones alone and is incomplete. The table shows 150,000 to 170,000 clones, with around 80% occurring only once. Material: PBMCs. The sequence derives from a man aged 25 to 45 in good health and CMV-seropositive.

CDR3 amino acids: CASSRDRGSYNEQFF. CDR3 in DNA: TGTGCCAGCTCGCGGGACAGGGGTTCCTACAATGAGCAGTTCTTC. The chain joins TRBV11-2 to TRBJ2-1, with 10 bases lining up with TRBD1. The CDR3 runs to 15 residues. Germline CDR1 and CDR2: SGHAT and FQNNGV. J gave up 1 base and V 8 bases, and 5 bases lay outside the gene matches.